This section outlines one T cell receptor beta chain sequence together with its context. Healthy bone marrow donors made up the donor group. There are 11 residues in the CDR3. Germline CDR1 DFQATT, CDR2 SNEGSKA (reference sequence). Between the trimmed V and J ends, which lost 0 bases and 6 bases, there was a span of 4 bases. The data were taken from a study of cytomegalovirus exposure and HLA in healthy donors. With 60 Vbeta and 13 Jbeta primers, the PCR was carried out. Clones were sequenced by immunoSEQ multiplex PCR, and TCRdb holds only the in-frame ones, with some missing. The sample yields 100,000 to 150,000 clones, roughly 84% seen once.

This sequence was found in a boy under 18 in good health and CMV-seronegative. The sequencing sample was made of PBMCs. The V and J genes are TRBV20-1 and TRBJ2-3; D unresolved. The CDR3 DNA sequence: TGCAGTGCTAGAGATCTCGATACGCAGTATTTT. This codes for CSARDLDTQYF.